This TCR beta chain was identified in a study of T cells after yellow fever vaccination. A remark on this clonotype: What it binds is not known.

Study-level findings and limits: Reappearing after the booster were most of the clones from primary vaccination (almost 97% CD4, approximately 89% CD8).

MiXCR, applied by TCRdb to the 5' RACE reads, yields one record per CDR3 protein. The data contain some 320,000 distinct CDR3 sequences, over 3.5% of them seen just once; the ten biggest clones take up roughly a fifth. Sequencing was performed on PBMCs, taken 15 days after the yellow fever booster vaccination. This sequence was found in a man aged 18 to 30 who received the YFV17D yellow fever vaccine.

CDR3 DNA sequence: TGTGCCAGCAGCAGGAGCGCGGTCTATGGCTACACCTTC. Its protein product is CASSRSAVYGYTF. The chain is built from TRBV7-8 and TRBJ1-2; D is ambiguous. V was clipped by 5 bases and J by 4 bases, with 11 bases between them. The CDR3 covers 13 residues. Germline CDR1 and CDR2: SGHVS and FQNEAQ.